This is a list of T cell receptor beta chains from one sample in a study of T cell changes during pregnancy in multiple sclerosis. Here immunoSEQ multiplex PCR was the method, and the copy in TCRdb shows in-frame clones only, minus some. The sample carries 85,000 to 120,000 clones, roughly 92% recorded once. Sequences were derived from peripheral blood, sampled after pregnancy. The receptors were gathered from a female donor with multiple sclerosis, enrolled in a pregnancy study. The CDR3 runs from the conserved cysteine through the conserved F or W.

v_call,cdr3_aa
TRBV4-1,CASSQVLGAEQFF
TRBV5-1,CASSLGQGAYNEQFF
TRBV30,CAWSHLRTGNTEAFF
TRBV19,CASHPSGLSYEQYF
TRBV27,CASSSLSRDRNYGYTF
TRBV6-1,CASSEQRNTEAFF
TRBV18,CASSLDRGHPNTEAFF
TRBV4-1,CASSPLGESSYNEQFF
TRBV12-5,CASGLVVSQNTGELFF
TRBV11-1,CASSAGDTGELFF
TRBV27,CASSPSRFLGGNGYTF
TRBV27,CASSLMTGAGANVLTF
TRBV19,CASSTSGAAPNYEQYF
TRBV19,CASSLRSEDTQYF
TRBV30,CAWSLRGGANVLTF
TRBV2,CASNRGGPNTEAFF
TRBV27,CASSPRLAGGSYEQYF
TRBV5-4,CASSLQGPNTEAFF
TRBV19,CASSWLGTESEQYF
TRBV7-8,CASSLARAGARTGELFF
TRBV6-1,CASTKGGTGYNEQFF
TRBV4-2,CASSQDQGRLAATYEQYF
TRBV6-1,CASSEERTGGNGYTF
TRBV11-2,CASSSLGGLDEQYF
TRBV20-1,CSAIERVEQFF
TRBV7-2,CASSLEATSSYEQYF
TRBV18,CASSPPGGLNYGYTF
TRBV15,CATSSYRDDTEAFF
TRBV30,CAWSLGRRAGNTIYF
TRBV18,CASSPRTGVGDSPLHF
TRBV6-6,CASSYPGQGIYGYTF
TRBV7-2,CASSNRLATHEQYF
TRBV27,CASSSDRNSNQPQHF
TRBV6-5,CASSKTGEGAYEQYF
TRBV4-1,CASSSPEASGNTIYF
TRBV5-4,CASSFEAGVGTEAFF
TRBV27,CASSLTQGAQSYEQYF
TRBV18,CASSATGGDTEAFF
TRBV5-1,CASSLQAGPTYEQYF
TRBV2,CASKRASGSSYNEQFF
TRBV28,CASSSPGLGYGYTF
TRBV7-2,CASSLVAGQGRHEQYF
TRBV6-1,CASSVPGGDTEAFF
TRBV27,CASSSGQATYEQYF
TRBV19,CASTTIQDPSRTIYF
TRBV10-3,CATDLGRGSSYEQYF
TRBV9,CASSPGGSYNEQFF
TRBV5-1,CASSLGPSGNTIYF
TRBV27,CASSLSIARRYGYTF
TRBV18,CASSPGQGVTDTQYF
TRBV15,CATRGRLAGGPVDTQYF
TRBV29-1,CSVGTPRETQYF
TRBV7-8,CASRGASYGYTF
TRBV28,CASSQNGQGNYGYTF
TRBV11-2,CASSSQTGVETQYF
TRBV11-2,CASERGSYGYTF